This TCR beta chain was captured in a study of cytomegalovirus exposure and HLA in healthy donors. Findings of the study overall: Researchers reported in a later analysis that a missense DCLRE1C variant was tied to TCR beta V- and J-gene trimming. Across donors, presence/absence analyses took sequencing depth to be roughly uniform. Rare TCR sequences predominated, though certain public TCRs were found in many donors.

With regard to this clone: The antigen is unknown.

After removal of 9 bases from V and 1 base from J, the junction contained 9 bases not matched to a gene. CDR1 is LNHDA and CDR2 is SQIVND in the germline V gene (reference sequence). The CDR3 has 15 residues. PCR involved 60 Vbeta and 13 Jbeta primers. Produced via immunoSEQ multiplex PCR; TCRdb's table is partial and in-frame only. The sample has around 37,000 clones; 82% are singletons. The specimen sequenced was PBMCs. The receptor was isolated from a woman in her late teens or twenties in good health and CMV-seropositive. The chain is built from TRBV19 and TRBJ1-1; 9 nucleotides line up with TRBD1. The CDR3 sequence: CASGQGFRRNTEAFF. CDR3 nucleotides: TGTGCCAGCGGACAGGGGTTTCGAAGGAACACTGAAGCTTTCTTT.